What follows describes a single TCR beta chain. What it recognizes is unknown. The data derive from a study of OX40 agonist ivuxolimab in advanced cancers. Study context: People in dose escalation had one of these cancers: hepatocellular carcinoma, melanoma, renal cell or head and neck cancer. Findings of the study overall: The expanded peripheral T cells' antigen specificity was not determined. Some nonresponders also had low normalized T-cell clonal expansion.

Libraries were prepared by immunoSEQ multiplex PCR; TCRdb keeps only in-frame clonotypes and omits some of them. The data hold roughly 130,000 clones, with around 93% observed a single time. The TCR originated in an adult with an advanced solid tumor such as melanoma, head and neck, liver or kidney cancer. The sample here was CD4+ or CD8+ T cells sorted from blood, taken in a trial of the OX40 agonist ivuxolimab.

This chain's CDR3 is CASSPAGDWQYF. In DNA, the CDR3 is TGTGCCAGCAGCCCAGCCGGGGACTGGCAGTATTTT. This rearrangement joins TRBV11-2 to TRBJ2-3, with D possibly TRBD2 on 6 matching bases. The V end was cut by 5 bases, the J end by 11 bases, with 14 bases between. The CDR3 runs 12 residues. Germline CDR1 SGHAT, CDR2 FQNNGV.